Included here is one T cell receptor (beta chain) sequence, with context. Its antigen is still unknown. The data originate from a study of cytotoxic CD8 clonotypes in ibrutinib-treated CLL. Whole-study context: Complete response was seen in 2 patients and partial in some 25; some 12 progressed and roughly 14 stayed remitted after a median 68 months. General observations from the study: Clonality grew at ibrutinib response; at progression, it decreased back toward baseline. With treatment, public clonotypes, which were uncommon, either contracted or remained stable.

Depths of 1 in 200,000 to 1 in 1 million T cells were the sequencing target. Only in-frame clones appear in the TCRdb table, and some are missing; sequencing was by immunoSEQ multiplex PCR. The profile covers about 120,000 clones, with approximately 56% appearing a single time and 35% to 40% taken by the ten largest. The germline gives CDR1 GTSNPN, CDR2 SVGIG (reference sequence). Trimming took off 2 bases at V and 0 bases at J, with 10 bases between the two ends. The CDR3 is made up of 14 amino acids. The chain uses TRBV30 and TRBJ1-1; weak D call: TRBD1 (6 bases). The sequence was collected from a human donor with chronic lymphocytic leukemia. The source material was PBMCs, sampled after 24 months of ibrutinib treatment. This CDR3 is CAWSPDRVNTEAFF. The CDR3 nucleotides are TGTGCCTGGAGTCCGGACAGAGTGAACACTGAAGCTTTCTTT.